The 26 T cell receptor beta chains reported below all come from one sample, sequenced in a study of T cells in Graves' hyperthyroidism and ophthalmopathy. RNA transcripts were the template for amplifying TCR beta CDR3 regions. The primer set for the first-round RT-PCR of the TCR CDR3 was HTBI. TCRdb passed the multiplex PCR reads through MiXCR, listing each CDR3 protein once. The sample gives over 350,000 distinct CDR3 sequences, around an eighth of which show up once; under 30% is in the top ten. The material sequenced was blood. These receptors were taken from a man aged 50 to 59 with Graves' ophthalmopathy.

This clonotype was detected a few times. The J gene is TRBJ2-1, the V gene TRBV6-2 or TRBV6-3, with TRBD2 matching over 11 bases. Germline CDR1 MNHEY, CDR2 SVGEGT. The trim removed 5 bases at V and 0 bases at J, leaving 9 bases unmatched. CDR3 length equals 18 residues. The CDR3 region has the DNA TGTGCCAGCAGTGGAGGACTAGCGGGCACGAGCTCCTACAATGAGCAGTTCTTC. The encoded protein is CASSGGLAGTSSYNEQFF.

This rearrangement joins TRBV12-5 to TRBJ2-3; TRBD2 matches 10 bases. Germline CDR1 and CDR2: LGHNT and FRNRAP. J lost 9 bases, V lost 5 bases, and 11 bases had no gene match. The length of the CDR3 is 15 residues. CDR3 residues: CASGPASGRYTTQYF. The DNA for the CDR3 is TGTGCTAGTGGTCCCGCTAGCGGGAGATATACGACGCAGTATTTT.

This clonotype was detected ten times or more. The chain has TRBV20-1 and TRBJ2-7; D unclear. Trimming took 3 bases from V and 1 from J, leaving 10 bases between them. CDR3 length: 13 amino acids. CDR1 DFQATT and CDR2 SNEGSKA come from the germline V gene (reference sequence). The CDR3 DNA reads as TGCAGTGCTAGGTCCGGTGGTTCCTACGAGCAGTACTTC. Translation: CSARSGGSYEQYF.

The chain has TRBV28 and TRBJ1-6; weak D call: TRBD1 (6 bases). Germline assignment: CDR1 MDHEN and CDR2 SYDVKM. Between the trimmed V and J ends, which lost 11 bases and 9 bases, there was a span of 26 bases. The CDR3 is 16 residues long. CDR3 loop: CAGSLNRDGRSSPLHF. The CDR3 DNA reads TGTGCCGGGTCACTGAACAGGGATGGGAGGAGTTCACCCCTCCACTTT.

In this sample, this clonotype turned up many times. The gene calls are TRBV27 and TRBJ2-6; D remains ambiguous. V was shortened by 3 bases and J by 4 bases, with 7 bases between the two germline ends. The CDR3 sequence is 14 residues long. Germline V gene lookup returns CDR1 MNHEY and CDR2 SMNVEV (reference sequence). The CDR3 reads CASSFGLGANVLTF. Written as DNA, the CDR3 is TGTGCCAGCAGTTTCGGGTTAGGGGCCAACGTCCTGACTTTC. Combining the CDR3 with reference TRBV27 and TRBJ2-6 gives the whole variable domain EAQVTQNPRYLITVTGKKLTVTCSQNMNHEYMSWYRQDPGLGLRQIYYSMNVEVTDKGDVPEGYKVSRKEKRNFPLILESPSPNQTSLYFCASSFGLGANVLTFGAGSRLTVL.

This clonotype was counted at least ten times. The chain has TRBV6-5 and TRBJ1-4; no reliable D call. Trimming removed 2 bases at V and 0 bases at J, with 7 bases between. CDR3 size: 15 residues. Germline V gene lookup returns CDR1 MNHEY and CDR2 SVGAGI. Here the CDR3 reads CASSYSGTTNEKLFF. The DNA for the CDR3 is TGTGCCAGCAGTTACAGCGGGACAACTAATGAAAAACTGTTTTTT.

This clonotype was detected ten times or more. The CDR3 nucleotides read TGTGCCAGCAGCCACGCTAATGTGGCGGAGCAGTTCTTC. It specifies CASSHANVAEQFF. This chain uses TRBV12-3 or TRBV12-4 with TRBJ2-1; D is unclear. The V and J ends lost 6 bases and 10 bases respectively, with 16 bases between them. The CDR3 consists of 13 residues.

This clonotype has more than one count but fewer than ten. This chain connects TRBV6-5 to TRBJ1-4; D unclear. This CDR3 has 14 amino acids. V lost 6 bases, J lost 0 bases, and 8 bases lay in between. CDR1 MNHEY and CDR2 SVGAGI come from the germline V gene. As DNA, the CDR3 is TGTGCCAGCAGACCCGTTGCAACTAATGAAAAACTGTTTTTT. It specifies CASRPVATNEKLFF.

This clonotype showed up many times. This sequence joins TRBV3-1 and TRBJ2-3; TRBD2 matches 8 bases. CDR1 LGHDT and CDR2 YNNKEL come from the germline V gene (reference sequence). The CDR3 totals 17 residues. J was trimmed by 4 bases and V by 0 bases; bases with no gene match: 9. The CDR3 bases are TGTGCCAGCAGCCAAGATTACGGGAGGGCCGTTGCAGATACGCAGTATTTT. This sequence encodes CASSQDYGRAVADTQYF.

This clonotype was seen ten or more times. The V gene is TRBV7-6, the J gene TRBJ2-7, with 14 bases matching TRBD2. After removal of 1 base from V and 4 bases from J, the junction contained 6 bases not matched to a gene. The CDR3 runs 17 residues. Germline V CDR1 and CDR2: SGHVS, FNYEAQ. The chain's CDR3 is CASSLGAGTSGSYEQYF. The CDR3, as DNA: TGTGCCAGCAGCTTAGGAGCCGGGACTAGCGGGAGTTACGAGCAGTACTTC.

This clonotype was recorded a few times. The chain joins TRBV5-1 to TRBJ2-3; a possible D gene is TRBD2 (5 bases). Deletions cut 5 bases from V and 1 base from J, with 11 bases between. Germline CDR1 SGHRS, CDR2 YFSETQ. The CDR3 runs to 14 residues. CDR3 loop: CASSSELGTDTQYF. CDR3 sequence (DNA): TGCGCCAGCAGTTCCGAACTAGGCACAGATACGCAGTATTTT.

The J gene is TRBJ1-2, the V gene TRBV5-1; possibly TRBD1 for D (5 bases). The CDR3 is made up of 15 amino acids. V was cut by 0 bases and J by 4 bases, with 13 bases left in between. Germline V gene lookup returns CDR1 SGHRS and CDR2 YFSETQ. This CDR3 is CASSLGLGESYGYTF. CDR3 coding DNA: TGCGCCAGCAGCTTGGGACTGGGGGAAAGCTATGGCTACACCTTC.

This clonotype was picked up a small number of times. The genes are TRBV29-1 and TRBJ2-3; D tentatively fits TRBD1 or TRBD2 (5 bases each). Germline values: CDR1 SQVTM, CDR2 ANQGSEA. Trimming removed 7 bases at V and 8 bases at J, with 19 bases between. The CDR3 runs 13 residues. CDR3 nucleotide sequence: TGCAGCGCCCGAACCGGGGCAATTGGTACGCAGTATTTT. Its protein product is CSARTGAIGTQYF.

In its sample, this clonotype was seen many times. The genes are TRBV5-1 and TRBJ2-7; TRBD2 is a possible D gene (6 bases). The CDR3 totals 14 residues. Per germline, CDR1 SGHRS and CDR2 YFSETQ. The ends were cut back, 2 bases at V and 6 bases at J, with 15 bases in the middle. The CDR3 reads CASSFGSGDGEQYF. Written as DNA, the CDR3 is TGCGCCAGCAGCTTTGGTTCGGGGGACGGCGAGCAGTACTTC. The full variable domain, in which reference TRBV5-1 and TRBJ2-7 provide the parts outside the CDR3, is KAGVTQTPRYLIKTRGQQVTLSCSPISGHRSVSWYQQTPGQGLQFLFEYFSETQRNKGNFPGRFSGRQFSNSRSEMNVSTLELGDSALYLCASSFGSGDGEQYFGPGTRLTVT.

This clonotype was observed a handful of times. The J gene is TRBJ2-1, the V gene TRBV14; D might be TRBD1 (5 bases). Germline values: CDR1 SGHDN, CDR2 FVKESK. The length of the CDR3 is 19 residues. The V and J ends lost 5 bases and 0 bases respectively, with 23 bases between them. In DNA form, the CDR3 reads TGTGCCAGCAGCTTCGGGCCGTCCCGCGGACATAGCTCCTACAATGAGCAGTTCTTC. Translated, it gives CASSFGPSRGHSSYNEQFF. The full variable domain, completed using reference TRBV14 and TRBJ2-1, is EAGVTQFPSHSVIEKGQTVTLRCDPISGHDNLYWYRRVMGKEIKFLLHFVKESKQDESGMPNNRFLAERTGGTYSTLKVQPAELEDSGVYFCASSFGPSRGHSSYNEQFFGPGTRLTVL.

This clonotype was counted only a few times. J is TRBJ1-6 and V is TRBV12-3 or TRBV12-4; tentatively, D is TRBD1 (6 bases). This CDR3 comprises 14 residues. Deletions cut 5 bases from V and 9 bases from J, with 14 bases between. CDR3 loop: CASSKQGGGSPLHF. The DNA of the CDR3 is TGTGCCAGCAGTAAACAGGGAGGGGGTTCACCCCTCCACTTT.

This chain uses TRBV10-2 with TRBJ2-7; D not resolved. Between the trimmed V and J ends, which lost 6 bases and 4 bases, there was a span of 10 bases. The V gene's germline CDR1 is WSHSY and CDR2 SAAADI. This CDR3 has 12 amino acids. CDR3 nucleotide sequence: TGCGCCAGCAGACAAGGTCTTTACGAGCAGTACTTC. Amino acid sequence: CASRQGLYEQYF.

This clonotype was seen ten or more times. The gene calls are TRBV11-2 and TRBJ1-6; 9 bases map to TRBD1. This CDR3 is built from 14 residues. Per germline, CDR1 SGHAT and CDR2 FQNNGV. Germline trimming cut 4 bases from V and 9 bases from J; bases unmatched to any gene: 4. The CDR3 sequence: CASSSGTGSSPLHF. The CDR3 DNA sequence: TGTGCCAGCAGCTCGGGGACAGGGAGTTCACCCCTCCACTTT.

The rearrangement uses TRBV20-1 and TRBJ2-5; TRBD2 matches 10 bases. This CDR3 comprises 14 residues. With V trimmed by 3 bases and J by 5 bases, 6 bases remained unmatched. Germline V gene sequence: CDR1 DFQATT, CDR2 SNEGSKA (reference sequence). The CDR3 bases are TGCAGTGCTAGTCCTAGCGGGAGTTCCGAGACCCAGTACTTC. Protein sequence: CSASPSGSSETQYF.

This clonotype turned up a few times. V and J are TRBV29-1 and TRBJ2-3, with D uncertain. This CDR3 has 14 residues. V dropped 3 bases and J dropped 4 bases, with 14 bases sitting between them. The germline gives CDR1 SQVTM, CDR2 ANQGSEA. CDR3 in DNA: TGCAGCGTTGAGGAGCATGTCGGCCCAGATACGCAGTATTTT. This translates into CSVEEHVGPDTQYF.

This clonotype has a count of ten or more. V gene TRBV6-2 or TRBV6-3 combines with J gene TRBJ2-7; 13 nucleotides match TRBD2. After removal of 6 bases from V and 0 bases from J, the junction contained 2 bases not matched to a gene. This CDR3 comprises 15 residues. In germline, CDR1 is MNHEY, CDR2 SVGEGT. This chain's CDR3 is CASRGTSGNSYEQYF. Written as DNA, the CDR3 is TGTGCCAGCAGGGGGACTAGCGGGAACTCCTACGAGCAGTACTTC.

The CDR3 DNA reads as TGCAGTGCTAGAAACATAGCGGGAGTGGGTACCGGGGAGCTGTTTTTT. The encoded protein is CSARNIAGVGTGELFF. The chain combines TRBV20-1 with TRBJ2-2, with 9 positions matching TRBD2. With V trimmed by 2 bases and J by 5 bases, 9 bases remained unmatched. This CDR3 has 16 residues. In germline, CDR1 is DFQATT, CDR2 SNEGSKA (reference sequence).

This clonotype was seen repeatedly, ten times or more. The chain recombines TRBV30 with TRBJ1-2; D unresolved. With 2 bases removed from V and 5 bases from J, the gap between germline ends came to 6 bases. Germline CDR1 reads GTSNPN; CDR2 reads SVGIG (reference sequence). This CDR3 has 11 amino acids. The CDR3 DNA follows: TGTGCCTGGAGTCGGGAGTATGGCTACACCTTC. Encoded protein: CAWSREYGYTF.

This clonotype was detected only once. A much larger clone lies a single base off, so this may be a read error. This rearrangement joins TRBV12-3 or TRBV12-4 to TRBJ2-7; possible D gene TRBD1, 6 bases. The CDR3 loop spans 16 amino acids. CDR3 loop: CASNTQGQLVSYEQYF. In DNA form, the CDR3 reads TGTGCCAGCAACACCCAGGGGCAGTTGGTGTCCTATGAGCAGTACTTC.

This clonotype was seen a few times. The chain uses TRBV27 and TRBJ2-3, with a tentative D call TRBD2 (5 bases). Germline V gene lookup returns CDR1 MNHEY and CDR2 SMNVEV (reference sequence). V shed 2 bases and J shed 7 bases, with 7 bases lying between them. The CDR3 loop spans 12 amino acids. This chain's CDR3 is CASSLAGYTQYF. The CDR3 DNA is TGTGCCAGCAGTTTAGCGGGTTATACGCAGTATTTT.

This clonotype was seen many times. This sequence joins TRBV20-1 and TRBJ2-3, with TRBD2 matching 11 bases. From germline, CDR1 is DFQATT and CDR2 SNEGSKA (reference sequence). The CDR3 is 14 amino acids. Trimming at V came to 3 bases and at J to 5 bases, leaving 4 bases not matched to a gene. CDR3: CSARLTSGRDTQYF. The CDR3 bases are TGCAGTGCTAGGCTTACTAGCGGGAGAGATACGCAGTATTTT.